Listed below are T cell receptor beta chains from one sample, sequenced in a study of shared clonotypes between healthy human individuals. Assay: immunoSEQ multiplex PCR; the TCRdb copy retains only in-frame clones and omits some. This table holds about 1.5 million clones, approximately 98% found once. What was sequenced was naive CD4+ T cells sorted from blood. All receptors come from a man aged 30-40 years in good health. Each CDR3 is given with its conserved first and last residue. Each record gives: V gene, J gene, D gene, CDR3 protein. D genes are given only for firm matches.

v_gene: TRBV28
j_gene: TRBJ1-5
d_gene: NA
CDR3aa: CASSRQRTPPQHF

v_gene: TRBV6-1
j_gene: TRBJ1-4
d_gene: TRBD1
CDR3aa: CASSETPDNSGGVLSF

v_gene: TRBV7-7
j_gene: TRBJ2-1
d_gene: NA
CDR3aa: CASSPTNTGNEQFF

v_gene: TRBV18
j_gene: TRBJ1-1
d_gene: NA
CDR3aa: CASSLAGAEAFF

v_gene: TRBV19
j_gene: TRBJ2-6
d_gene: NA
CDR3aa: CASSIRLPDVLTF

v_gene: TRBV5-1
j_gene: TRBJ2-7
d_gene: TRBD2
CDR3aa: CASSLAASGIYEQYF

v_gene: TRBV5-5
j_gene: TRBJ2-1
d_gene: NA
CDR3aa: CASSLGWEEQFF

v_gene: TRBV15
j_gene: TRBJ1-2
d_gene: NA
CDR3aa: CATSRDYKDGYTF

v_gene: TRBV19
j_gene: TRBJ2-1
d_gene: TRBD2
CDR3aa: CASSPGLALIF

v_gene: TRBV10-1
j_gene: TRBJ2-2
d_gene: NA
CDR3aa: CASSVGLVTGELFF

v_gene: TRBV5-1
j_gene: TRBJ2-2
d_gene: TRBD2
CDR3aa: CASSLTLAGETFFGELFF

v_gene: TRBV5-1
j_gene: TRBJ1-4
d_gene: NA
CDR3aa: CASSFGELGRINEKLFF

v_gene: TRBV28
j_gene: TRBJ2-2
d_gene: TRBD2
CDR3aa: CASSFYSGSGTGELFF

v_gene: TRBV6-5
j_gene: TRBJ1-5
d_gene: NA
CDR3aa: CASSRTASNQPQHF

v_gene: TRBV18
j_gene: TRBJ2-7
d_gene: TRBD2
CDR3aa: CASSPFSGGTYEQYF

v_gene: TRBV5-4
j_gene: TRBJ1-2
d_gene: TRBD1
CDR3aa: CASSPGQGISGYTF

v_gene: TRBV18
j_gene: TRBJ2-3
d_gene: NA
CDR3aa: CASSPASTDTQYF

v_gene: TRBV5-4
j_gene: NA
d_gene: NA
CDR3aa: CASSLDRVYEQYF

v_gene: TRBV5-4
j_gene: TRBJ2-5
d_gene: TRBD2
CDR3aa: CASRSDSGRASETQYF

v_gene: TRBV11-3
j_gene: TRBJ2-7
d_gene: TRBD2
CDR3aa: CASRLQNEREDYEQYF

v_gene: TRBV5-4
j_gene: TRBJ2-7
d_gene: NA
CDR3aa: CASSPELRGYEQYF

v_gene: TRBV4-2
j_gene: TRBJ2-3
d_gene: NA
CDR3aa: CASSQDQDWGSTDTQYF

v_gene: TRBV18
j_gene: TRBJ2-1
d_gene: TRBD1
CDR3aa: CASSPPRGQRWSDEQFF

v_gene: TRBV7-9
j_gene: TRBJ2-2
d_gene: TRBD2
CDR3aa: CASSLGGSSGELFF

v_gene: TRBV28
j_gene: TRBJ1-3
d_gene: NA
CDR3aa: CASSLGGNSGNTIYF

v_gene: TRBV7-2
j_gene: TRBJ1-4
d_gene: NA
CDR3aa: CASSVRGANEKLFF

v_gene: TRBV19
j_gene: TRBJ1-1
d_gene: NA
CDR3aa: CASIGRPPSNTEAFF

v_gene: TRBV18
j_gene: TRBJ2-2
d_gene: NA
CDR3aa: CASSILNTGELFF

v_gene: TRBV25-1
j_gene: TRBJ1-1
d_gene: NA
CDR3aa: CASSGLGGIAEAFF

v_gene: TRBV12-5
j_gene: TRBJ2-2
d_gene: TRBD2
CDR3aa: CASGLLGTNRNTGELFF

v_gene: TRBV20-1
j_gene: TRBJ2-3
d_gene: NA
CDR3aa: CRAQGDTQYF

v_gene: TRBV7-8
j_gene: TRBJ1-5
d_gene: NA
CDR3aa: CASSSTRYSNQPQHF

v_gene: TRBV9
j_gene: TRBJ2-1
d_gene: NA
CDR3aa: CASSVVPDSYNEQFF

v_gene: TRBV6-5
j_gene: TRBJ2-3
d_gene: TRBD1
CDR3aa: CASTRGQGADTQYF

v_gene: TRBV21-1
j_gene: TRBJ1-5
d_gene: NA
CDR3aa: CAINGATSNQPQHF

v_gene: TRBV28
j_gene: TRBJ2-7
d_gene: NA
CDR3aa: CASSSGQDTWEQYF

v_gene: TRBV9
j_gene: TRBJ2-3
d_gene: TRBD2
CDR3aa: CASSVARSGRAGDTQYF